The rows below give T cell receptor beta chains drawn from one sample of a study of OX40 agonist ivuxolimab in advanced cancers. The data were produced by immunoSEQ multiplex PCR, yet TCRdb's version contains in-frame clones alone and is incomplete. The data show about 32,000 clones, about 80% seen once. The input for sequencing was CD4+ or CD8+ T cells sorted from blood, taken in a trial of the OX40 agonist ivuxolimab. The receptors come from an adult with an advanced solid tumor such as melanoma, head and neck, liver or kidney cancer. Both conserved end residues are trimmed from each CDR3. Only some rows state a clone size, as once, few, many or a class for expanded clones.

CDR3: ASRGGFSDGYT; J: TRBJ1-2; V: TRBV6-6; size: -
CDR3: ASSHLQGLAETDTQY; J: TRBJ2-3; V: TRBV4-2; size: once
CDR3: ASSIGTGNSNQPQH; J: TRBJ1-5; V: TRBV19; size: -
CDR3: ASSPGTGEQF; J: TRBJ2-1; V: TRBV7-9; size: -
CDR3: ASSFLNEQF; J: TRBJ2-1; V: TRBV27; size: -
CDR3: ASRRFLLVTEAF; J: TRBJ1-1; V: TRBV5-6; size: -
CDR3: ASSQAGHTSYNEQF; J: TRBJ2-1; V: TRBV4-1; size: few
CDR3: ASSAPTGGNEQF; J: TRBJ2-1; V: TRBV11-3; size: -
CDR3: ASSRWTGEYEQY; J: TRBJ2-7; V: TRBV14; size: -
CDR3: ASSLVTVEAGYEQY; J: TRBJ2-7; V: TRBV7-2; size: medium-sized
CDR3: AWSTVQGAFGEAF; J: TRBJ1-1; V: TRBV30; size: few
CDR3: ASSPRTSGAITGELF; J: TRBJ2-2; V: TRBV7-7; size: -
CDR3: ASSLGRALGYGYT; J: TRBJ1-2; V: TRBV5-6; size: -
CDR3: ASSLVGGSGNTIY; J: TRBJ1-3; V: TRBV5-8; size: -
CDR3: ASNPRGSYEQY; J: TRBJ2-7; V: TRBV19; size: once
CDR3: ASSFGYRVPYEQY; J: TRBJ2-7; V: TRBV28; size: -
CDR3: ASSFSSESDTQY; J: TRBJ2-3; V: TRBV7-9; size: few
CDR3: ASSESDRGRRGQY; J: TRBJ2-7; V: TRBV10-2; size: -
CDR3: ASSPDSFNEKLF; J: TRBJ1-4; V: TRBV5-5; size: -
CDR3: AISGAGRGRYSYEQY; J: TRBJ2-7; V: TRBV10-3; size: -
CDR3: ASSSGVYGYT; J: TRBJ1-2; V: TRBV7-9; size: -
CDR3: ASSSHQGADGYT; J: TRBJ1-2; V: TRBV28; size: once
CDR3: ASSDPGGEDQETQY; J: TRBJ2-5; V: TRBV5-4; size: -
CDR3: ASRGTDRYGYT; J: TRBJ1-2; V: TRBV28; size: -
CDR3: ASSESKGGYEQY; J: TRBJ2-7; V: TRBV10-2; size: -
CDR3: ASSYLRGASTDTQY; J: TRBJ2-3; V: TRBV6-6; size: -
CDR3: ASSFTGTGDYEQY; J: TRBJ2-7; V: TRBV5-1; size: -
CDR3: ASSQEQGYEQY; J: TRBJ2-7; V: TRBV4-2; size: -
CDR3: ASSKARWRGLADQPQH; J: TRBJ1-5; V: TRBV21-1; size: -
CDR3: ASSQRGQGTEQY; J: TRBJ2-7; V: TRBV4-2; size: -
CDR3: ASSIPPGGGMRPEAF; J: TRBJ1-1; V: TRBV19; size: -
CDR3: ASSRGTGGVYEQY; J: TRBJ2-7; V: TRBV4-1; size: -
CDR3: ASSSFRDLTDTQY; J: TRBJ2-3; V: TRBV11-3; size: -
CDR3: ASSLAGDSGEQY; J: TRBJ2-7; V: TRBV5-6; size: once
CDR3: SAPTGVEQF; J: TRBJ2-1; V: TRBV20-1; size: once
CDR3: ASSGRVGGQETQY; J: TRBJ2-5; V: TRBV6-5; size: -
CDR3: ASSEYPTMVSYNEQF; J: TRBJ2-1; V: TRBV6-1; size: -
CDR3: ASSLGDRGGTEAF; J: TRBJ1-1; V: TRBV5-4; size: -
CDR3: SVGGFSYNEQF; J: TRBJ2-1; V: TRBV29-1; size: medium-sized
CDR3: ASSTDSSLRTEAF; J: TRBJ1-1; V: TRBV19; size: -
CDR3: ASSVVGGGLEGYT; J: TRBJ1-2; V: TRBV9; size: -
CDR3: ASSDYGGTPDTQY; J: TRBJ2-3; V: TRBV10-1; size: -
CDR3: ASGPRLAGGRRETQY; J: TRBJ2-5; V: TRBV12-5; size: -